A selection of T cell receptor beta chains follows, all from one sample in a study of regulatory T cells in long-lasting Graves disease. In TCRdb, the multiplex PCR reads were re-called with MiXCR into one record per CDR3 protein. The repertoire holds roughly 360,000 distinct CDR3 sequences, with approximately 25% as singletons. The material sequenced was peripheral blood mononuclear cells (PBMCs), taken when the disease was refractory, from a patient treated with antithyroid drugs. The receptors here all came from a woman aged 40 to 49 with Graves disease. CDR3s include the opening cysteine and the closing phenylalanine or tryptophan. A D gene is named only where the DNA matches it firmly. Size tells how often a clone was seen (once, few, many) or the class of an expanded clone, and some rows leave it out.

clone_size | j_call | v_call | d_call | cdr3_nt | cdr3_aa
NA | TRBJ2-7 | TRBV6-1 | TRBD2 | TGTGCCAGCAGTGACATGCCCCCCATACTAGCGGGAGGCGAGCAGTACTTC | CASSDMPPILAGGEQYF
many | TRBJ2-7 | TRBV28 | TRBD1 | TGTGCCAGCAGTCCCAACAGGGGGCTTGGCTACGAGCAGTACTTC | CASSPNRGLGYEQYF
many | TRBJ2-1 | TRBV28 | TRBD2 | TGTGCCAGCAGTGGGCCGTTAGCGGGATCCTACAATGAGCAGTTCTTC | CASSGPLAGSYNEQFF
many | TRBJ2-5 | TRBV6-2/TRBV6-3 | TRBD2 | TGTGCCAGCAGTTACCCGACTAGCGGAGAGACCCAGTACTTC | CASSYPTSGETQYF
NA | TRBJ2-7 | TRBV6-1 | TRBD2 | TGTGCCAGCGGAACCGGGACTAGCGGCGAGCAGTACTTC | CASGTGTSGEQYF
many | TRBJ2-7 | TRBV20-1 | NA | TGCAGTGCTAGAGGGGCGGACTCAGCCTACGAGCAGTACTTC | CSARGADSAYEQYF
many | TRBJ1-1 | TRBV6-5 | NA | TGTGCCAGCAGTTGGAGCGGGGGGGCGTTCACTGAAGCTTTCTTT | CASSWSGGAFTEAFF
NA | TRBJ2-5 | TRBV13 | NA | TGTGCCAGCAGCCCGCGGGCCGTAGCGAAAGTGACCCAGTACTTC | CASSPRAVAKVTQYF
many | TRBJ2-5 | TRBV20-1 | TRBD1 | TGCAGTGCTAGTCTAATAGGACAGGTGGGAGAGACCCAGTACTTC | CSASLIGQVGETQYF
many | TRBJ2-5 | TRBV28 | TRBD1 | TGTGCCAGCAAAGAGGGGGCGTTGGAGACCCAGTACTTC | CASKEGALETQYF
NA | TRBJ2-7 | TRBV19 | TRBD2 | TGTGCCAGTAGTATAGGCGGGGGGTCCTACGAGCAGTACTTC | CASSIGGGSYEQYF
many | TRBJ2-5 | TRBV20-1 | TRBD1 | TGCAGTGCCACGGACAAAGGGGGACAGGGGTTGGAGACCCAGTACTTC | CSATDKGGQGLETQYF